This TCR beta chain was recovered during a study of OX40 agonist ivuxolimab in advanced cancers. Clones were sequenced by immunoSEQ multiplex PCR, and TCRdb holds only the in-frame ones, with some missing. The sample holds 68,000 or so clones, approximately 84% seen once. The CDR3 length is 14 residues. The germline CDR1 and CDR2 sequences are MDHEN and SYDVKM. Trimming removed 8 bases from V and 7 bases from J, with 18 bases in between. This sample comprised CD4+ or CD8+ T cells sorted from blood, obtained in a trial of the OX40 agonist ivuxolimab. V is TRBV28 and J is TRBJ2-1; D remains ambiguous. The origin of this receptor is an adult with an advanced solid tumor such as melanoma, head and neck, liver or kidney cancer. The CDR3 DNA is TGTGCCAGCTCCGGGCAGTTTGGAGTGAATGAGCAGTTCTTC. This sequence encodes CASSGQFGVNEQFF. Using reference TRBV28 and TRBJ2-1 for the parts outside the CDR3, the full variable domain is DVKVTQSSRYLVKRTGEKVFLECVQDMDHENMFWYRQDPGLGLRLIYFSYDVKMKEKGDIPEGYSVSREKKERFSLILESASTNQTSMYLCASSGQFGVNEQFFGPGTRLTVL.